The clone carrying this T cell receptor beta chain was picked up a small number of times. Antigen specificity is unknown. This sample is drawn from a study of OX40 agonist ivuxolimab in advanced cancers. Study information: Dosing consisted of intravenous ivuxolimab at 0.01 to 10 mg/kg every 2 weeks. Males comprised over 80% of the group, whose mean age was roughly 60 years (range roughly 20 to 85).

Study-level points and caveats: CD8+ T cells showed, on average, more clonal expansion than CD4+ cells.

Autoimmune disease history or systemic immunosuppression led to patient exclusion. The CDR3 loop spans 17 amino acids. Germline V gives CDR1 KGHSH, CDR2 LQKENI. V shed 3 bases and J 3 bases; nucleotides not matched to a gene: 12. Repertoires were generated with immunoSEQ multiplex PCR, while TCRdb's copy carries only in-frame clones and drops some. The sample includes some 73,000 clones, 86% of them seen just once. The V gene is TRBV18, the J gene TRBJ1-2; 8 nucleotides line up with TRBD1. This sequence originates from an adult with an advanced solid tumor such as melanoma, head and neck, liver or kidney cancer. The sequenced sample was CD4+ or CD8+ T cells sorted from blood, obtained in a trial of the OX40 agonist ivuxolimab. As DNA, the CDR3 is TGTGCCAGCTCACCGACGGGCGCAGGGGGCTCGGACTATGGCTACACCTTC. As protein: CASSPTGAGGSDYGYTF.